The rows below give T cell receptor beta chains drawn from one sample of a study of OX40 agonist ivuxolimab in advanced cancers. TCRdb's copy holds only in-frame clones and misses some; the assay was immunoSEQ multiplex PCR. The sample gives under 40,000 clones, around three quarters of which show up once; around an eighth is in the top ten. This specimen was CD4+ or CD8+ T cells sorted from blood, taken in a trial of the OX40 agonist ivuxolimab. Receptors originate from an adult with an advanced solid tumor such as melanoma, head and neck, liver or kidney cancer. CDR3s include the opening cysteine and the closing phenylalanine or tryptophan. D genes are given only for firm matches. Size tells how often a clone was seen (once, few, many) or the class of an expanded clone, and some rows leave it out.

cdr3_aa cdr3_nt j_call v_call clone_size d_call
CASSHHRDSPFEQYF TGCGCCAGCAGTCACCACAGGGATTCTCCTTTCGAGCAGTACTTC TRBJ2-7 TRBV23-1 NA NA
CASSGGESLNEKLFF TGCGCCAGCAGTGGGGGAGAGAGTCTTAATGAAAAACTGTTTTTT TRBJ1-4 TRBV5-1 few NA
CASSPGLTTDTQYF TGTGCCAGCAGCCCAGGACTTACCACAGATACGCAGTATTTT TRBJ2-3 TRBV7-2 NA NA
CASSTSTDTQYF TGTGCCAGCAGCACGAGCACAGATACGCAGTATTTT TRBJ2-3 TRBV7-6 few NA
CASQELATEAFF TGTGCCAGCCAGGAGTTAGCAACTGAAGCTTTCTTT TRBJ1-1 TRBV6-1 NA NA
CASSLPQGREQYF TGTGCCAGCAGTCTCCCACAGGGCCGCGAGCAGTACTTC TRBJ2-7 TRBV28 NA NA
CASSTASYGYTF TGTGCCAGCAGTACGGCCAGCTATGGCTACACCTTC TRBJ1-2 TRBV28 NA NA
CALKSHGPLFSEKLFF TGTGCCCTAAAATCACATGGGCCGTTGTTTAGTGAAAAACTGTTTTTT TRBJ1-4 TRBV19 NA NA
CASCGQGHNEQFF TGTGCCAGCTGCGGACAGGGCCACAATGAGCAGTTCTTC TRBJ2-1 TRBV6-5 once TRBD1
CASRLTGGNTEAFF TGTGCCAGCAGGTTGACAGGGGGGAACACTGAAGCTTTCTTT TRBJ1-1 TRBV6-1 few TRBD1
CASSSGTANTGELFF TGTGCCAGCAGTTCCGGGACAGCTAACACCGGGGAGCTGTTTTTT TRBJ2-2 TRBV7-7 NA TRBD1
CASRGTGGYVEAFF TGTGCCAGCAGGGGGACAGGAGGGTATGTTGAAGCTTTCTTT TRBJ1-1 TRBV28 NA TRBD1
CASTLKRGLAGLTGELFF TGTGCCAGCACCCTCAAAAGGGGACTAGCGGGACTAACCGGGGAGCTGTTTTTT TRBJ2-2 TRBV28 NA TRBD2
CASSLQGAGNYGYTF TGTGCCAGCAGCCTACAGGGGGCTGGAAACTATGGCTACACCTTC TRBJ1-2 TRBV9 NA TRBD1
CATSLLAGGLYEQYF TGTGCCACCAGTCTACTAGCGGGAGGACTCTACGAGCAGTACTTC TRBJ2-7 TRBV15 NA TRBD2
CATSRDWEQAYGYTF TGTGCCACCAGCAGAGATTGGGAACAGGCCTATGGCTACACCTTC TRBJ1-2 TRBV15 NA NA
CASRLAGTGELFF TGTGCCAGCAGGCTAGCGGGGACCGGGGAGCTGTTTTTT TRBJ2-2 TRBV27 NA TRBD2
CASSQGASGTGETQYF TGTGCCAGCAGCCAGGGGGCTAGCGGGACAGGCGAGACCCAGTACTTC TRBJ2-5 TRBV11-2 few NA
CASSTLTYEQYF TGTGCCAGCAGCACTCTAACCTACGAGCAGTACTTC TRBJ2-7 TRBV7-9 once NA
CASSLTSGVGTGELFF TGCGCCAGCAGCTTAACTTCGGGAGTGGGAACCGGGGAGCTGTTTTTT TRBJ2-2 TRBV5-1 NA NA
CSVARAGTQETQYF TGCAGCGTTGCACGTGCGGGAACCCAAGAGACCCAGTACTTC TRBJ2-5 TRBV29-1 NA NA
CASSLPSQETQYF TGTGCCAGCAGCTTGCCTTCCCAAGAGACCCAGTACTTC TRBJ2-5 TRBV5-5 NA NA
CARLAGEQFF TGTGCCAGACTAGCGGGCGAGCAGTTCTTC TRBJ2-1 TRBV19 NA TRBD2
CASSYNLVNEQFF TGTGCCAGCAGTTACAACCTAGTTAATGAGCAGTTCTTC TRBJ2-1 TRBV6-6 NA NA
CASSIQGSNQPQHF TGTGCCAGTAGTATACAGGGCAGCAATCAGCCCCAGCATTTT TRBJ1-5 TRBV19 NA NA
CASSFTSGTSTDTQYF TGTGCCAGCAGCTTTACTAGCGGGACGAGCACAGATACGCAGTATTTT TRBJ2-3 TRBV7-9 NA TRBD2
CASSEEGSYNEQFF TGTGCCAGTAGTGAGGAGGGGTCCTACAATGAGCAGTTCTTC TRBJ2-1 TRBV19 once NA
CASSLAGQGATSPLHF TGTGCCAGCAGCTTAGCAGGACAGGGGGCTACTTCACCCCTCCACTTT TRBJ1-6 TRBV7-6 NA TRBD1
CASSLGSGQGEKLFF TGTGCCAGCAGCTTGGGTAGTGGACAGGGAGAAAAACTGTTTTTT TRBJ1-4 TRBV5-5 NA TRBD1
CASSIRQGARDEQYF TGTGCCAGCTCAATACGACAGGGGGCGCGCGACGAGCAGTACTTC TRBJ2-7 TRBV18 NA TRBD1
CASSPPDSLADTQYF TGCGCCAGCAGCCCTCCGGACAGTCTGGCAGATACGCAGTATTTT TRBJ2-3 TRBV5-1 few NA
CASSRVSYGYTF TGTGCCAGCAGTAGGGTTAGCTATGGCTACACCTTC TRBJ1-2 TRBV28 NA NA
CASSFPSGVGSTEAFF TGTGCCAGCAGCTTTCCCAGTGGGGTAGGGAGCACTGAAGCTTTCTTT TRBJ1-1 TRBV5-6 NA NA
CASSPFAGEAGANVLTF TGTGCCAGCAGCCCGTTTGCAGGGGAAGCTGGGGCCAACGTCCTGACTTTC TRBJ2-6 TRBV9 few NA
CAWSVGRWQFF TGTGCCTGGAGTGTCGGGAGATGGCAGTTCTTC TRBJ2-1 TRBV30 once NA
CAGRWGGQETQYF TGTGCCGGCCGCTGGGGGGGCCAAGAGACCCAGTACTTC TRBJ2-5 TRBV30 NA TRBD2
CASSLPGTGGLSSYEQYF TGTGCCAGCAGTTTACCTGGGACAGGGGGCCTTAGCTCCTACGAGCAGTACTTC TRBJ2-7 TRBV28 few TRBD1
CASSLGEGSYEQYF TGCGCCAGCAGCTTGGGGGAGGGAAGCTACGAGCAGTACTTC TRBJ2-7 TRBV5-1 NA TRBD2
CASSPEGMMNTEAFF TGTGCCAGCAGCCCAGAAGGGATGATGAACACTGAAGCTTTCTTT TRBJ1-1 TRBV7-2 NA NA
CASSFTGLYNEQFF TGTGCCAGCAGCTTTACGGGGCTCTACAATGAGCAGTTCTTC TRBJ2-1 TRBV14 NA NA
CASSFGEFRVSSYNEQFF TGCGCCAGCAGCTTTGGGGAATTCAGGGTCAGCTCCTACAATGAGCAGTTCTTC TRBJ2-1 TRBV5-1 NA NA
CASSADRGRDEQFF TGTGCCAGCAGCGCCGACAGGGGGCGCGATGAGCAGTTCTTC TRBJ2-1 TRBV7-9 once TRBD1
CASSEHHRDYGYTF TGTGCCAGCAGTGAACACCACAGGGACTATGGCTACACCTTC TRBJ1-2 TRBV2 few NA
CASSAQEGGTEAFF TGTGCCAGCAGTGCTCAGGAGGGGGGTACTGAAGCTTTCTTT TRBJ1-1 TRBV7-6 NA NA
CASTITGSSGNTIYF TGTGCCAGTACTATTACAGGGTCCTCTGGAAACACCATATATTTT TRBJ1-3 TRBV19 NA NA
CASSLRSDGYEQYF TGCGCCAGCAGCCTCCGCTCGGACGGTTACGAGCAGTACTTC TRBJ2-7 TRBV5-1 NA NA